The rows below give T cell receptor beta chains drawn from one sample of a study of Ad26.COV2.S vaccination and SARS-CoV-2 variants. Assay used: immunoSEQ multiplex PCR; TCRdb lists only in-frame clones, some missing. This sample yields about 350,000 clones, of which just over 90% are seen a single time; 3% to 4% belongs to the top ten. This material consisted of peripheral blood, taken after recovery from COVID-19. The source is a human donor who had recovered from COVID-19. Each CDR3 is given with its conserved first and last residue. The D gene is left open where the match is weak. Clone size is given for some rows only: seen once, a few or many times, or a class if the clone is expanded.

j_gene | d_gene | abundance | v_gene | CDR3aa | CDR3nt
TRBJ2-3 | NA | NA | TRBV2 | CASRVLLGGTQYF | TGTGCCAGTCGGGTATTATTAGGTGGTACGCAGTATTTT
TRBJ2-3 | NA | NA | TRBV4-1 | CASSRSRGDTQYF | TGCGCCAGCAGCCGGAGCAGAGGAGATACGCAGTATTTT
TRBJ2-2 | NA | NA | TRBV7-6 | CASSLTGELFF | TGTGCCAGCAGCTTAACCGGGGAGCTGTTTTTT
TRBJ1-1 | NA | NA | TRBV4-1 | CASSQVMRRRARDTEAFF | TGCGCCAGCAGCCAAGTGATGAGAAGGAGGGCTAGGGACACTGAAGCTTTCTTT
TRBJ1-1 | NA | NA | TRBV19 | CASSILRAGTLAKAFF | TGTGCCAGTAGTATCCTCCGGGCCGGGACCCTCGCTAAAGCTTTCTTT
TRBJ2-5 | NA | NA | TRBV6-5 | CASWTEVGQETQYF | TGTGCCAGCTGGACAGAAGTTGGACAAGAGACCCAGTACTTC
TRBJ1-5 | NA | few | TRBV7-8 | CASGGSAQPQHF | TGTGCCAGCGGCGGGTCGGCTCAGCCCCAGCATTTT
TRBJ2-2 | TRBD1 | NA | TRBV6-6 | CASTSTGGYTGELFF | TGTGCCAGCACCTCGACAGGGGGATACACCGGGGAGCTGTTTTTT
TRBJ1-1 | NA | NA | TRBV10-1 | CASSEAPTGNTEAFF | TGCGCCAGCAGTGAGGCACCGACAGGGAACACTGAAGCTTTCTTT
TRBJ1-4 | NA | NA | TRBV24-1 | CATSDTTEAWKEKLFF | TGTGCCACCAGTGATACCACAGAGGCTTGGAAAGAAAAACTGTTTTTT
TRBJ2-3 | TRBD2 | NA | TRBV29-1 | CSVEDRGAGPDTQYF | TGCAGCGTTGAAGATCGAGGAGCGGGGCCAGATACGCAGTATTTT
TRBJ2-7 | TRBD1 | NA | TRBV19 | CASSPGTGWGVGEQYF | TGTGCCAGTAGCCCCGGGACAGGGTGGGGTGTGGGGGAGCAGTACTTC
TRBJ1-2 | TRBD1 | NA | TRBV7-2 | CASSLGTGGQYGYTF | TGTGCCAGCAGCTTGGGGACAGGGGGTCAATATGGCTACACCTTC
TRBJ1-2 | TRBD1 | NA | TRBV4-1 | CASSQNGGPGTGDNYGYTF | TGCGCCAGCAGCCAGAACGGGGGCCCCGGGACAGGGGATAACTATGGCTACACCTTC
TRBJ2-1 | TRBD1 | NA | TRBV6-5 | CASSYTHATGYNEQFF | TGTGCCAGCAGTTATACCCACGCGACAGGGTACAATGAGCAGTTCTTC
TRBJ2-3 | TRBD2 | once | TRBV10-3 | CAISEGGLPQYF | TGTGCCATCAGTGAGGGGGGACTACCGCAGTATTTT
TRBJ2-7 | TRBD1 | NA | TRBV27 | CASSLTGTGGNKKYF | TGTGCCAGCAGTTTAACCGGGACAGGGGGGAATAAGAAGTACTTC
TRBJ2-5 | NA | NA | TRBV12-3/TRBV12-4 | CASSLFETQYF | TGTGCCAGCAGTTTATTTGAGACCCAGTACTTC
TRBJ2-7 | NA | NA | TRBV27 | CASSLGPGSYEQYF | TGTGCCAGCAGTTTGGGGCCGGGATCCTACGAGCAGTACTTC
TRBJ1-2 | NA | NA | TRBV27 | CASSLEGIDGYTF | TGTGCCAGCAGTTTAGAGGGTATCGATGGCTACACCTTC
TRBJ2-7 | NA | NA | TRBV2 | CASSDPARSASYEQYF | TGTGCCAGCAGTGATCCGGCTAGGTCGGCCTCCTACGAGCAGTACTTC
TRBJ1-6 | NA | NA | TRBV5-1 | CASSPRQVDLGSPLHF | TGCGCCAGCAGCCCAAGACAGGTGGATCTCGGTTCACCCCTCCACTTT
TRBJ2-6 | NA | NA | TRBV25-1 | CASSDGASGANVLTF | TGTGCCAGCAGTGATGGTGCCTCTGGGGCCAACGTCCTGACTTTC
TRBJ1-2 | TRBD1 | NA | TRBV6-5 | CASSLTWTGGYGYTF | TGTGCCAGCAGTTTAACGTGGACAGGGGGCTATGGCTACACCTTC
TRBJ2-1 | NA | NA | TRBV24-1 | CATSDALGGADEQFF | TGTGCCACCAGTGATGCCCTAGGGGGGGCCGATGAGCAGTTCTTC
TRBJ2-5 | TRBD2 | once | TRBV10-1 | CASSDRPSGPQETQYF | TGCGCCAGCAGTGATCGGCCTAGCGGACCCCAAGAGACCCAGTACTTC
TRBJ2-5 | TRBD2 | NA | TRBV6-5 | CASSFSGGQETQYF | TGTGCCAGCAGTTTTAGCGGGGGTCAAGAGACCCAGTACTTC
TRBJ2-7 | NA | NA | TRBV15 | CATSPAGQEGYEQYF | TGTGCCACCAGCCCCGCAGGGCAGGAAGGTTACGAGCAGTACTTC
TRBJ1-2 | NA | once | TRBV5-4 | CASSRGLSNYGYTF | TGTGCCAGCAGCCGTGGATTATCTAACTATGGCTACACCTTC
TRBJ1-2 | TRBD1 | once | TRBV7-8 | CASSLGQPTYGYTF | TGTGCCAGCAGCCTGGGACAGCCCACCTATGGCTACACCTTC
TRBJ2-2 | NA | NA | TRBV25-1 | CASRSRGRTNTGELFF | TGTGCCAGCAGATCACGGGGCAGGACGAACACCGGGGAGCTGTTTTTT
TRBJ2-1 | NA | NA | TRBV19 | CASSGTGTSEVEQFF | TGTGCCAGTAGTGGTACCGGGACATCGGAGGTGGAGCAGTTCTTC
TRBJ2-3 | NA | NA | TRBV6-1 | CASSEAGTVVYTQYF | TGTGCCAGCAGTGAAGCGGGGACTGTAGTTTATACGCAGTATTTT
TRBJ2-3 | TRBD2 | NA | TRBV6-2/TRBV6-3 | CASSYSTAGAGGTDTQYF | TGTGCCAGCAGTTACTCGACAGCGGGGGCCGGGGGCACAGATACGCAGTATTTT
TRBJ1-2 | NA | NA | TRBV6-1 | CASSERAGKVGYGYTF | TGTGCCAGCAGTGAACGTGCAGGGAAAGTTGGGTATGGCTACACCTTC
TRBJ2-3 | NA | NA | TRBV6-5 | CASRKTLVRTDTQYF | TGTGCCAGCAGAAAGACTCTAGTGCGCACAGATACGCAGTATTTT
TRBJ1-1 | NA | NA | TRBV5-1 | CASSLNSRNTEAFF | TGCGCCAGCAGCTTGAATTCAAGGAACACTGAAGCTTTCTTT
TRBJ1-1 | NA | NA | TRBV2 | CASSDLKGRDTEAFF | TGTGCCAGCAGTGATTTGAAGGGGCGGGACACTGAAGCTTTCTTT
TRBJ1-1 | NA | NA | TRBV2 | CASTERILNTEAFF | TGTGCCAGCACGGAGAGGATTTTGAACACTGAAGCTTTCTTT